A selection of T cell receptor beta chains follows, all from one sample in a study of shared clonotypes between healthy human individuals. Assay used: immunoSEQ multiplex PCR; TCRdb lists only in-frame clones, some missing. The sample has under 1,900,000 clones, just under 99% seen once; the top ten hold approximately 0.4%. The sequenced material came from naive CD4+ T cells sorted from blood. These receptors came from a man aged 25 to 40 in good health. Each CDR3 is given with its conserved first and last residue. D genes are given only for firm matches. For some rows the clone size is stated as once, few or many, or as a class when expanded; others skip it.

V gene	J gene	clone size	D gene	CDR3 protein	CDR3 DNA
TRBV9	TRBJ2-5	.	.	CASSARQGGGETQYF	TGTGCCAGCAGCGCAAGACAGGGAGGGGGAGAGACCCAGTACTTC
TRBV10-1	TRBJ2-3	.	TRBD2	CASSALAGDHTDTQYF	TGCGCCAGCAGTGCTTTAGCGGGAGACCACACAGATACGCAGTATTTT
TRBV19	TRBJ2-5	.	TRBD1	CASRKQGAGETQYF	TGTGCCAGTAGGAAACAGGGGGCGGGCGAGACCCAGTACTTC
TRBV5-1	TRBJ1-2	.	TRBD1	CASSLTGQGDSYTF	TGCGCCAGCAGCTTGACTGGACAGGGGGATAGCTACACCTTC
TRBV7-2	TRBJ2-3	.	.	CASSSISGGTRTDTQYF	TGTGCCAGCAGCTCAATCTCCGGCGGGACACGGACAGATACGCAGTATTTT
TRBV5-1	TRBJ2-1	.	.	CASSLDGASYNEQFF	TGCGCCAGCAGCTTGGATGGGGCCTCCTACAATGAGCAGTTCTTC
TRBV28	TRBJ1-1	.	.	CASSLLGGRPNTEAFF	TGTGCCAGCAGTTTATTAGGAGGACGCCCGAACACTGAAGCTTTCTTT
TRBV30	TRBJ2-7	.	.	CAWKPDAYYYEQYF	TGTGCCTGGAAGCCCGATGCGTACTACTACGAGCAGTACTTC
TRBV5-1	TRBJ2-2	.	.	CASRMDGGNTGELFF	TGCGCCAGCAGGATGGACGGCGGAAACACCGGGGAGCTGTTTTTT
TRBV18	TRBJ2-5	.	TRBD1	CASSPETGKEETQYF	TGTGCCAGCTCACCAGAGACAGGGAAGGAAGAGACCCAGTACTTC
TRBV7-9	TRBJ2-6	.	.	CASSLLAAGANVLTF	TGTGCCAGCAGCTTACTGGCGGCCGGGGCCAACGTCCTGACTTTC
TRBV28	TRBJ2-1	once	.	CASSLGREQFF	TGTGCCAGCAGCTTGGGCCGTGAGCAGTTCTTC
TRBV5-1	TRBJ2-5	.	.	CASSSGPLQETQYF	TGCGCCAGCAGCTCGGGACCCCTCCAAGAGACCCAGTACTTC
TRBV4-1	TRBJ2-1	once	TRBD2	CASSLAGTSGFVSSYNEQFF	TGCGCCAGCAGCCTGGCCGGGACTAGCGGATTTGTTAGCTCCTACAATGAGCAGTTCTTC
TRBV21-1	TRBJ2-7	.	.	CASSAYTGTYYEQYF	TGTGCCAGCAGCGCCTATACCGGGACATACTACGAGCAGTACTTC
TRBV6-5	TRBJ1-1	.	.	CASSYRQRMNTEAFF	TGTGCCAGCAGTTACCGGCAGAGGATGAACACTGAAGCTTTCTTT
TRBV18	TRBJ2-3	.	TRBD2	CASSSGLAGVTDTQYF	TGTGCCAGCTCATCTGGACTAGCGGGAGTTACAGATACGCAGTATTTT
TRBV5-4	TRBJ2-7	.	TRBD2	CASSFGIAGTYEQYF	TGTGCCAGCAGCTTTGGAATAGCGGGCACCTACGAGCAGTACTTC
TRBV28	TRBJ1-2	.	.	CASHSFTGTGGYTF	TGTGCCAGCCACTCGTTCACAGGGACGGGTGGCTACACCTTC
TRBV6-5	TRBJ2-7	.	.	CASSYSNRAYEQYF	TGTGCCAGCAGTTACTCGAATCGGGCCTACGAGCAGTACTTC
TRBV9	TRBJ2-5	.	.	CASSVGSRGETQYF	TGTGCCAGCAGCGTAGGCAGCCGTGGAGAGACCCAGTACTTC
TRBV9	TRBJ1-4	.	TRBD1	CASSVTGTGDEKLFF	TGTGCCAGCAGCGTGACCGGGACAGGGGATGAAAAACTGTTTTTT
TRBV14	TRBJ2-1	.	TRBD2	CASSQGGLGNEQFF	TGTGCCAGCAGCCAAGGGGGACTAGGAAATGAGCAGTTCTTC
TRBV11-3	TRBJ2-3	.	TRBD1	CASSLGDRVSRVGTDTQYF	TGTGCCAGCAGCTTAGGGGACAGGGTATCCCGAGTCGGCACAGATACGCAGTATTTT
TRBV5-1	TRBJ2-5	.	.	CASSGRTVQETQYF	TGCGCCAGCAGCGGACGGACGGTTCAAGAGACCCAGTACTTC
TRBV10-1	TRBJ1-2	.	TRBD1	CAMSTGQIYGYTF	TGCGCCATGTCGACGGGACAGATCTATGGCTACACCTTC
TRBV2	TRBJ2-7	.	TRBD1	CASSGQGVISEQYF	TGTGCCAGCAGTGGACAGGGGGTTATCTCCGAGCAGTACTTC
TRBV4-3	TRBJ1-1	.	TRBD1	CASSQKTGGTEAFF	TGCGCCAGCAGCCAGAAAACAGGGGGCACTGAAGCTTTCTTT
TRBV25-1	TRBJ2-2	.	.	CASSRAPNTGELFF	TGTGCCAGTTCTCGGGCGCCGAACACCGGGGAGCTGTTTTTT
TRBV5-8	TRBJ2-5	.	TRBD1	CASSWDRQETQYF	TGTGCCAGCAGCTGGGACAGGCAAGAGACCCAGTACTTC
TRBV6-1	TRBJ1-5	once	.	CASSAERNQPQHF	TGTGCCAGCAGTGCGGAACGGAATCAGCCCCAGCATTTT
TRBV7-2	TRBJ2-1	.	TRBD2	CASRQSGSPSNEQFF	TGTGCCAGCAGACAGAGCGGGAGCCCTTCCAATGAGCAGTTCTTC
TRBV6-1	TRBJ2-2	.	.	CASSERPRGATGELFF	TGTGCCAGCAGTGAACGACCCCGAGGGGCCACCGGGGAGCTGTTTTTT
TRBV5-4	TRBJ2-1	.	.	CASSLGDNKQFF	TGTGCCAGCAGCTTGGGGGACAACAAGCAGTTCTTC
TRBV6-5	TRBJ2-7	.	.	CASSSSTSYEQYF	TGTGCCAGCAGTAGCAGTACCTCCTACGAGCAGTACTTC
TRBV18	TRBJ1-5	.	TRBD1	CASSPQGVGQPQHF	TGTGCCAGCTCACCGCAGGGGGTCGGGCAGCCCCAGCATTTT
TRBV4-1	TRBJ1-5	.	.	CASSLREGYSNQPQHF	TGCGCCAGCAGCCTGCGAGAAGGATATAGCAATCAGCCCCAGCATTTT
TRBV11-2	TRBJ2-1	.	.	CASSPLRGRAWNEQFF	TGTGCCAGCAGCCCCCTGAGGGGGAGGGCCTGGAATGAGCAGTTCTTC
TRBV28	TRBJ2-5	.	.	CASSPLQGPGETQYF	TGTGCCAGCAGTCCCCTGCAGGGGCCAGGGGAGACCCAGTACTTC
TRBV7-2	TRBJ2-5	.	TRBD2	CASGRAGETQYF	TGTGCCAGCGGGAGGGCAGGAGAGACCCAGTACTTC
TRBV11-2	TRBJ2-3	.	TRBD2	CASSLGVAGEPDTQYF	TGTGCCAGCAGCTTAGGAGTAGCGGGAGAACCAGATACGCAGTATTTT
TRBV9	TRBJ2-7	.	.	CASSVATGGDWEQYF	TGTGCCAGCAGCGTAGCGACAGGTGGGGATTGGGAGCAGTACTTC
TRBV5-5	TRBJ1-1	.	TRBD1	CASSSGQGAGSTEAFF	TGTGCCAGCAGCTCGGGACAGGGGGCTGGTAGCACTGAAGCTTTCTTT
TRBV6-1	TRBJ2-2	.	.	CASSELSFNTGELFF	TGTGCCAGCAGTGAACTTTCGTTTAACACCGGGGAGCTGTTTTTT
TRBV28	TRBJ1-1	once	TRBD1	CASSPRGPVMNTEAFF	TGTGCCAGCAGTCCCAGGGGGCCAGTAATGAACACTGAAGCTTTCTTT
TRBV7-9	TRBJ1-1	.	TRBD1	CASSLVRQGVATEAFF	TGTGCCAGCAGCTTAGTACGACAGGGCGTCGCAACTGAAGCTTTCTTT
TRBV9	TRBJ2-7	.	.	CASSSGSSYEQYF	TGTGCCAGCTCGAGCGGTTCCTCCTACGAGCAGTACTTC
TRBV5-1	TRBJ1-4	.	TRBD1	CASSLGYRGRREKLFF	TGCGCCAGCAGCTTGGGGTACAGGGGGCGCCGGGAAAAACTGTTTTTT
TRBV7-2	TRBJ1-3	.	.	CASSFWGSGNTIYF	TGTGCCAGCAGCTTCTGGGGGAGCGGAAACACCATATATTTT
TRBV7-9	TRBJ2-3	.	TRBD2	CASSLRTGLAGTDTQYF	TGTGCCAGCAGCTTACGAACGGGACTAGCGGGAACAGATACGCAGTATTTT
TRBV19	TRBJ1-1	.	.	CASSIRAASSDTEAFF	TGTGCCAGTAGTATAAGGGCAGCGAGTTCGGACACTGAAGCTTTCTTT
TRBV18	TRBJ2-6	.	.	CASSPYISGANVLTF	TGTGCCAGCTCACCTTATATCTCTGGGGCCAACGTCCTGACTTTC
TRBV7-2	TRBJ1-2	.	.	CASRAWGAGYGYTF	TGTGCCAGCAGGGCCTGGGGGGCTGGCTATGGCTACACCTTC
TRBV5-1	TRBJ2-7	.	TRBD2	CASSFFSPLAGGLPPTEQYF	TGCGCCAGCAGTTTTTTTTCGCCACTAGCGGGAGGCTTGCCTCCTACCGAGCAGTACTTC
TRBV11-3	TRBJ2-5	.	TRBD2	CASSFGREDETQYF	TGTGCCAGCAGCTTTGGGCGGGAGGACGAGACCCAGTACTTC
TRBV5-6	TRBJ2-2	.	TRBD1	CASRRTGGGTGELFF	TGTGCCAGCAGACGCACAGGGGGCGGCACCGGGGAGCTGTTTTTT
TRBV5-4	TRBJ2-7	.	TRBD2	CASSLSAGGPYEQYF	TGTGCCAGCAGCTTGTCGGCGGGAGGGCCCTACGAGCAGTACTTC
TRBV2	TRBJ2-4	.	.	CASSPNIQYF	TGTGCCAGCAGCCCAAACATTCAGTACTTC
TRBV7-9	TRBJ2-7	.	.	CASSLESYEQYF	TGTGCCAGCAGCTTAGAGAGCTACGAGCAGTACTTC
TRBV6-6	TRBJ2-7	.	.	CASSNSPQAYEQYF	TGTGCCAGCAGTAATTCACCACAAGCCTACGAGCAGTACTTC